This TCR beta chain is drawn from a study of chemoradiotherapy in HPV16-positive cancers. The CDR3 covers 16 residues. Notes on the study in general: During treatment, candidate HPV-specific clones and E7-related motifs expanded in tumor.

Produced via immunoSEQ multiplex PCR; TCRdb's table is partial and in-frame only. Here the sample spans 20,000 to 25,000 clones, around 88% being singletons. Comment on this clone: Its antigen is not known.

The clonotype originates from a human donor with HPV-associated anogenital cancer. This material consisted of blood, taken from a patient who underwent chemoradiotherapy. V is TRBV1 and J is TRBJ2-2; the DNA was not compared with TRBD2, the D call given in the table. TRBV1 is marked as a pseudogene. Written as DNA, the CDR3 is TGCACCAGCAGCCAAGTCCGGGACTCTTACACCGGGGAGCTGTTTTTT. As protein: CTSSQVRDSYTGELFF.